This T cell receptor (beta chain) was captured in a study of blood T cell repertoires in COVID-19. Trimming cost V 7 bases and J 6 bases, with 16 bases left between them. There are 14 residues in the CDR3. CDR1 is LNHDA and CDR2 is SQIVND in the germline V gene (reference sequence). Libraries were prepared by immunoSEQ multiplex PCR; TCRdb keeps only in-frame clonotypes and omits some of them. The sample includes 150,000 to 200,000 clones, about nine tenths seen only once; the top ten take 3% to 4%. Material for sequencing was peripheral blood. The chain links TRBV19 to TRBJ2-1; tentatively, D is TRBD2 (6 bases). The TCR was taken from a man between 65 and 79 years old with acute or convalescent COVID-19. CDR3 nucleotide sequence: TGTGCCAGTACCGAGACTAGAGCTGGCAATGAGCAGTTCTTC. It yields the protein CASTETRAGNEQFF.